These 31 T cell receptor beta chains originate from one sample sequenced in a study of shared clonotypes between healthy human individuals. The assay was immunoSEQ multiplex PCR, and TCRdb's table has in-frame clones only and misses some. This sample has 450,000 to 550,000 clones; more than 65% occur once, and the top ten carry about an eighth. Sequencing was done on a sample of PBMCs. Receptors were obtained from a woman aged 40 to 49 in good health. Some clones in this sample may be carry-over from other donors' samples.

V is TRBV4-1 and J is TRBJ2-7, with 7 nucleotides matching TRBD1. The CDR3 has 17 amino acids. Trimming took 0 bases from V and 6 from J; bases not matched to a gene: 14. Germline CDR1 is MGHRA and CDR2 is YSYEKL. The CDR3 DNA reads as TGCGCCAGCAGCCAAGATCCCCTGACAGGGAAATCGTCCGAGCAGTACTTC. Translation: CASSQDPLTGKSSEQYF.

The chain combines TRBV4-2 with TRBJ2-6; D could derive from TRBD1 or TRBD2 (5 bases each). From germline, CDR1 is LGHNA and CDR2 YNFKEQ. The CDR3 is 17 residues long. Trimming removed 1 base from V and 3 bases from J, with 13 bases in between. CDR3 sequence: CASSQVNGAGGANVLTF. CDR3 coding DNA: TGTGCCAGCAGCCAAGTAAACGGGGCGGGTGGGGCCAACGTCCTGACTTTC.

The genes are TRBV10-2 and TRBJ1-5, with a tentative D call TRBD1 (5 bases). Germline CDR1 reads WSHSY; CDR2 reads SAAADI. The ends were cut back, 5 bases at V and 3 bases at J, with 17 bases in the middle. The CDR3 is 16 amino acids. CDR3 amino acids: CASSPGRGVYNQPQHF. CDR3 nucleotide sequence: TGCGCCAGCAGTCCCGGACGGGGGGTTTACAATCAGCCCCAGCATTTT.

This chain connects TRBV7-2 to TRBJ2-7; TRBD2 matches at 9 bases. Unmatched junction bases numbered 13, after V lost 4 bases and J lost 6 bases. This CDR3 has 16 residues. Germline lookup yields CDR1 SGHTA and CDR2 FQGNSA. CDR3: CASSSPAGTSSREQYF. CDR3 DNA: TGTGCCAGCAGCTCGCCGGCCGGGACTAGCTCTCGCGAGCAGTACTTC.

The rearrangement links TRBV5-4 to TRBJ2-5; D is unresolved. With the DNA end fitting TRBJ2-7 better, the J assignment may be wrong. The CDR3 is 15 amino acids. Germline V gene sequence: CDR1 SGHNT, CDR2 YYREEE (reference sequence). CDR3 protein: CASSLGRTNSYEQYF. The CDR3 coding sequence is TGTGCCAGCAGCTTGGGGCGGACGAACTCCTACGAGCAGTACTTC.

The chain carries TRBV27 and TRBJ2-2, with D possibly matching TRBD2 (5 bases). Germline-derived CDR1 and CDR2 are MNHEY and SMNVEV (reference sequence). V dropped 10 bases and J dropped 2 bases, with 17 bases sitting between them. The CDR3 has 15 residues. CDR3 bases: TGTGCCACCCGGCCCCTGGAGGTCAACACCGGGGAGCTGTTTTTT. Translated: CATRPLEVNTGELFF.

The CDR3: CASSLTLQGNQPQHF. CDR3 bases: TGTGCCAGCAGCTTAACACTCCAGGGCAATCAGCCCCAGCATTTT. The chain carries TRBV5-5 and TRBJ1-5; D uncertain. The CDR3 consists of 15 residues. The V gene lost 2 bases and the J gene lost 2 bases, with 11 bases spanning the gap. From germline, CDR1 is SGHKS and CDR2 YYEKEE (reference sequence).

The rearrangement links TRBV6-6 to TRBJ1-3; 9 nucleotides agree with TRBD1. Germline V lookup: CDR1 MNHNY, CDR2 SVGAGI (reference sequence). This CDR3 is built from 14 residues. J was trimmed by 0 bases and V by 8 bases; bases with no gene match: 2. CDR3 bases: TGTGCCAGCGGGACAGGGATCTCTGGAAACACCATATATTTT. It codes for CASGTGISGNTIYF.

This clone has just a few counts. V usage is TRBV29-1 and J usage is TRBJ1-1; D gene uncertain. The CDR3 is 13 residues long. Trimming removed 0 bases from V and 4 bases from J, with 9 bases in between. CDR1 SQVTM and CDR2 ANQGSEA come from the germline V gene. CDR3 DNA: TGCAGCGTTGAAGAAGGAGGTTCCACTGAAGCTTTCTTT. Amino acid sequence: CSVEEGGSTEAFF.

This clone came up once. The chain carries TRBV7-6 and TRBJ1-1; no clear D. The CDR3 has 15 residues. The V gene lost 0 bases and the J gene lost 0 bases, with 8 bases spanning the gap. The germline V gene encodes CDR1 SGHVS and CDR2 FNYEAQ. For the CDR3, the DNA is TGTGCCAGCAGCTTAGCGGGTGGCATGAACACTGAAGCTTTCTTT. Translation: CASSLAGGMNTEAFF. Full variable domain (missing parts from reference TRBV7-6 and TRBJ1-1): GAGVSQSPRYKVTKRGQDVALRCDPISGHVSLYWYRQALGQGPEFLTYFNYEAQQDKSGLPNDRFSAERPEGSISTLTIQRTEQRDSAMYRCASSLAGGMNTEAFFGQGTRLTVV.

Details on this clone: This may be a read error: a much more frequent sequence differs by one nucleotide. The sample carries other DNA sequences with the same CDR3. The CDR3 reads CASSLGGRGRTGANVLTF. The CDR3 DNA reads TGTGCCAGCAGCTTAGGAGGCAGGGGACGGACTGGGGCCAACGTCCTGACTTTC. The chain links TRBV7-8 to TRBJ2-6, with D possibly TRBD1 on 6 matching bases. This CDR3 has 18 amino acids. Deletions cut 1 base from V and 2 bases from J, with 15 bases between. Germline V CDR1 and CDR2: SGHVS, FQNEAQ. Full variable domain (rest looked up from reference TRBV7-8 and TRBJ2-6): GAGVSQSPRYKVAKRGQDVALRCDPISGHVSLFWYQQALGQGPEFLTYFQNEAQLDKSGLPSDRFFAERPEGSVSTLKIQRTQQEDSAVYLCASSLGGRGRTGANVLTFGAGSRLTVL.

The chain employs TRBV18 and TRBJ2-2; no clear D gene. V lost 4 bases and J lost 7, with 19 bases in between. The CDR3 runs to 16 residues. Per the germline V gene, CDR1 is KGHSH and CDR2 is LQKENI. The CDR3: CASSRSPPPPGGELFF. The CDR3, as DNA: TGTGCCAGCTCACGTTCCCCCCCTCCTCCTGGCGGGGAGCTGTTTTTT.

This chain connects TRBV30 to TRBJ1-1; no definite D call. Germline V gene lookup returns CDR1 GTSNPN and CDR2 SVGIG (reference sequence). The CDR3 has 15 residues. Trimming left V 0 bases short and J 5 bases short, with 16 bases between. The CDR3 region is CAWSVLRQVRTEAFF. The CDR3 DNA reads TGTGCCTGGAGTGTACTACGGCAGGTCCGTACTGAAGCTTTCTTT. The full variable domain, completed using reference TRBV30 and TRBJ1-1, is SQTIHQWPATLVQPVGSPLSLECTVEGTSNPNLYWYRQAAGRGLQLLFYSVGIGQISSEVPQNLSASRPQDRQFILSSKKLLLSDSGFYLCAWSVLRQVRTEAFFGQGTRLTVV.

The V gene is TRBV28, the J gene TRBJ1-5; perhaps TRBD1 as D (6 bases). The CDR3 totals 16 residues. Trimming stripped 7 bases from V and 1 base from J, with 17 bases between. CDR1 and CDR2 (germline): MDHEN, SYDVKM. In nucleotides, the CDR3 is TGTGCCAGCACCAGTACCCAGGGGAGGAGCAATCAGCCCCAGCATTTT. This translates into CASTSTQGRSNQPQHF.

This chain connects TRBV2 to TRBJ2-1; tentatively, D is TRBD1 or TRBD2 (5 bases each). CDR3 length: 14 residues. V was pared by 3 bases and J by 4 bases, with 10 bases between. The germline gives CDR1 SNHLY, CDR2 FYNNEI. In nucleotides, the CDR3 is TGTGCCAGCAGTGACGGGACCACGTACAATGAGCAGTTCTTC. Translation: CASSDGTTYNEQFF.

The chain combines TRBV19 with TRBJ2-5; D uncertain. This CDR3 region has 15 residues. Trimming pared 4 bases from V and 2 bases from J, leaving 14 bases between. In germline, CDR1 is LNHDA, CDR2 SQIVND (reference sequence). DNA for the CDR3: TGTGCCAGTAGTAATAGCCCCGGATCACAAGAGACCCAGTACTTC. Protein sequence: CASSNSPGSQETQYF. Full variable domain (remainder filled in from reference TRBV19 and TRBJ2-5): DGGITQSPKYLFRKEGQNVTLSCEQNLNHDAMYWYRQDPGQGLRLIYYSQIVNDFQKGDIAEGYSVSREKKESFPLTVTSAQKNPTAFYLCASSNSPGSQETQYFGPGTRLLVL.

The chain joins TRBV6-6 to TRBJ2-1, with D possibly TRBD1 on 6 matching bases. This CDR3 spans 10 amino acids. The ends were cut back, 10 bases at V and 10 bases at J, with 11 bases in the middle. Germline loops: CDR1 MNHNY, CDR2 SVGAGI (reference sequence). The CDR3 protein is CATKGVEQFF. CDR3 bases: TGTGCCACCAAGGGGGTAGAGCAGTTCTTC.

CDR3 sequence: CASSSWTSSHTGELFF. The CDR3 DNA reads as TGTGCCAGCAGCTCGTGGACTAGCTCACACACCGGGGAGCTGTTTTTT. This chain uses TRBV7-3 with TRBJ2-2; 8 nucleotides agree with TRBD2. V lost 4 bases and J lost 3; bases outside the gene matches: 7. From germline, CDR1 is SGHTA and CDR2 FQGTGA. CDR3 size: 16 residues.

The chain has TRBV5-5 and TRBJ1-2, with 7 bases that match TRBD1. CDR1 is SGHKS and CDR2 is YYEKEE in the germline V gene (reference sequence). J lost 4 bases, V lost 4 bases, and 4 bases had no gene match. This CDR3 comprises 13 residues. CDR3 DNA: TGTGCCAGCAGCCCTGGGACAGCCTATGGCTACACCTTC. It encodes CASSPGTAYGYTF.

The V gene is TRBV7-6, the J gene TRBJ1-1; 8 bases fit TRBD1. The trim removed 4 bases at V and 5 bases at J, leaving 9 bases unmatched. Germline CDR1 reads SGHVS; CDR2 reads FNYEAQ. The CDR3 sequence is 15 residues long. CDR3 loop: CASSSLRGLGTEAFF. Written as DNA, the CDR3 is TGTGCCAGCAGCTCCCTCAGGGGGCTTGGGACTGAAGCTTTCTTT. The whole variable domain, filled in from reference TRBV7-6 and TRBJ1-1, reads GAGVSQSPRYKVTKRGQDVALRCDPISGHVSLYWYRQALGQGPEFLTYFNYEAQQDKSGLPNDRFSAERPEGSISTLTIQRTEQRDSAMYRCASSSLRGLGTEAFFGQGTRLTVV.

This sequence joins TRBV7-8 and TRBJ1-5; D ambiguous. Germline CDR1 is SGHVS and CDR2 is FQNEAQ. The CDR3 has 15 amino acids. The V end was cut by 3 bases, the J end by 0 bases, with 9 bases between. The CDR3 here is CASSFGLYSNQPQHF. In nucleotides, the CDR3 is TGTGCCAGCAGCTTCGGCCTGTATAGCAATCAGCCCCAGCATTTT. Full variable domain (remainder filled in from reference TRBV7-8 and TRBJ1-5): GAGVSQSPRYKVAKRGQDVALRCDPISGHVSLFWYQQALGQGPEFLTYFQNEAQLDKSGLPSDRFFAERPEGSVSTLKIQRTQQEDSAVYLCASSFGLYSNQPQHFGDGTRLSIL.

This clone was recorded a few times. This chain uses TRBV29-1 with TRBJ2-2; no firm D call. CDR3 size: 14 residues. CDR1 is SQVTM, CDR2 ANQGSEA, per germline. V was shortened by 0 bases and J by 4 bases, with 9 bases between the two germline ends. The CDR3 sequence is CSVEDRTGTGELFF. CDR3 nucleotides: TGCAGCGTTGAAGATCGAACGGGCACCGGGGAGCTGTTTTTT.

The chain recombines TRBV27 with TRBJ2-7; the match to TRBD2 covers 9 bases. The CDR3 consists of 16 residues. Germline trimming cut 5 bases from V and 2 bases from J; bases unmatched to any gene: 10. CDR1 and CDR2 (germline): MNHEY, SMNVEV (reference sequence). CDR3 in DNA: TGTGCCAGCAGTACTAGTCGGCTAGCGGGAACCTACGAGCAGTACTTC. Protein sequence: CASSTSRLAGTYEQYF.

CDR3 nucleotide sequence: TGTGCCAGCAGTTCTCTAACCACCAAAAACATTCAGTACTTC. Translated: CASSSLTTKNIQYF. The chain combines TRBV27 with TRBJ2-4; D gene uncertain. The CDR3 length is 14 residues. V lost 4 bases and J lost 2, with 9 bases in between. Germline CDR1 is MNHEY and CDR2 is SMNVEV (reference sequence).

CDR3 region: CASSEPLRGSNDYGYTF. CDR3 nucleotide sequence: TGCGCCAGCAGTGAGCCGCTCCGAGGGTCCAATGACTATGGCTACACCTTC. The J gene is TRBJ1-2, the V gene TRBV10-2; D uncertain. This CDR3 is built from 17 residues. V lost 2 bases and J 3 bases, leaving 19 bases between the germline ends. Germline-derived CDR1 and CDR2 are WSHSY and SAAADI.

The chain recombines TRBV29-1 with TRBJ2-7; 11 bases align to TRBD2. The germline V gene encodes CDR1 SQVTM and CDR2 ANQGSEA. With 4 bases clipped from V and 5 bases from J, the junction kept 10 bases outside the gene matches. The CDR3 is 15 amino acids. CDR3 amino acids: CSVGTSGSFSDEQYF. Here the CDR3 DNA reads TGCAGCGTTGGCACTAGCGGGAGCTTCAGCGACGAGCAGTACTTC.

The V call is TRBV21-1, the J call TRBJ1-4; the D segment call TRBD1 is taken from the table without a DNA check. TRBV21-1 is listed as a pseudogene. The CDR3 extends over 15 amino acids. The CDR3 DNA is TGTGCCAGCAGCCCTCAAGACAGGCACCTTGAAAAACTGTTTTTT. Residues: CASSPQDRHLEKLFF.

This clone was counted once. CDR3 bases: TGTGCCAGCAGCTTTCTCCCGTTGACTAGCGGCTCCTACAATGAGCAGTTCTTC. It codes for CASSFLPLTSGSYNEQFF. This sequence joins TRBV11-2 and TRBJ2-1; 9 bases match TRBD2. The CDR3 consists of 18 residues. Germline V lookup: CDR1 SGHAT, CDR2 FQNNGV. The V segment lost 3 bases and the J segment 0 bases; nucleotides outside the gene matches: 9.

V gene TRBV21-1 combines with J gene TRBJ2-5. TRBV21-1 constitutes a pseudogene. The CDR3 runs 14 residues. The CDR3 spells CASSPGTCGETQYF. The CDR3 DNA reads as TGTGCCAGCAGCCCCGGGACCTGCGGGGAGACCCAGTACTTC.

The sample holds one count of this clone. The J gene is TRBJ2-7, the V gene TRBV9; the D is unclear. The CDR3 runs 14 residues. With 0 bases removed from V and 1 base from J, the gap between germline ends came to 8 bases. Germline CDR1 and CDR2: SGDLS and YYNGEE. CDR3 nucleotides: TGTGCCAGCAGCGTAGATCCAGGATCCTACGAGCAGTACTTC. This sequence encodes CASSVDPGSYEQYF.

This clone was detected ten times or more. The rearrangement joins TRBV5-1 to TRBJ2-3, with TRBD1 matching over 7 bases. This CDR3 region has 15 residues. Germline V gene data show CDR1 as SGHRS and CDR2 as YFSETQ. J gave up 2 bases and V 2 bases, and 5 bases lay outside the gene matches. CDR3 DNA: TGCGCCAGCAGCTTCCGGGACAGACTCACAGATACGCAGTATTTT. Residues: CASSFRDRLTDTQYF.